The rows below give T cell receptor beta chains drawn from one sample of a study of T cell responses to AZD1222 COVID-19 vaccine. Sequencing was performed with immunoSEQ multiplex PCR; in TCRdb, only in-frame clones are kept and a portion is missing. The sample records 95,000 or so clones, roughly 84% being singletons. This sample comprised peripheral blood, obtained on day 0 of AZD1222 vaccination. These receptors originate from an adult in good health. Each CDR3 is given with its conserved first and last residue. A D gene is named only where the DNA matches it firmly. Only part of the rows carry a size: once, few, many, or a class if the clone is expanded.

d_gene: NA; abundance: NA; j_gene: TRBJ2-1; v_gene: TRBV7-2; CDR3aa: CASSLDRSSYNEQFF; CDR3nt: TGTGCCAGCAGCTTAGACCGCAGCTCCTACAATGAGCAGTTCTTC
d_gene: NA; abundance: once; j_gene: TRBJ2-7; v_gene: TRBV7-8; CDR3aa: CASSLGVGWTYEQYF; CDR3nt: TGTGCCAGCAGCTTAGGGGTTGGGTGGACCTACGAGCAGTACTTC
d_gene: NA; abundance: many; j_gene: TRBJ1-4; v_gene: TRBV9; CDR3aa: CASSLTQGGEKLFF; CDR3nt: TGTGCCAGCAGCCTGACTCAGGGAGGAGAAAAACTGTTTTTT
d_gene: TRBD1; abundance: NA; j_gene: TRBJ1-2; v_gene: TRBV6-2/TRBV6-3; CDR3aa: CASSTSTGTGGFGYTF; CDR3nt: TGTGCCAGCAGTACATCTACCGGGACAGGGGGCTTTGGCTACACCTTC
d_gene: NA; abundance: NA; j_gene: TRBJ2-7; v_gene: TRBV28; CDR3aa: CASSLRHAGSYEQYF; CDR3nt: TGTGCCAGCAGTTTGAGGCACGCAGGCTCCTACGAGCAGTACTTC
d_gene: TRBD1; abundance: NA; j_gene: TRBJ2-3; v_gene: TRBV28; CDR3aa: CASSRRGQGYTDTQYF; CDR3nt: TGTGCCAGCAGTCGGAGGGGACAGGGGTACACAGATACGCAGTATTTT
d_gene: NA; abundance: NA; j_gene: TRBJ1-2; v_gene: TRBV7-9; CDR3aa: CASSLDNYGYTF; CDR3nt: TGTGCCAGCAGCTTAGACAACTATGGCTACACCTTC
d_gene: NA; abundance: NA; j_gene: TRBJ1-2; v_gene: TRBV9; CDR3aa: CASSVGTRGLHGYTF; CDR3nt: TGTGCCAGCAGCGTAGGGACCAGAGGGCTTCATGGCTACACCTTC
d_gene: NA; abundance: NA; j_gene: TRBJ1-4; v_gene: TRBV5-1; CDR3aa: CASRLDGSPRKLFF; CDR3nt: TGCGCCAGCAGACTGGACGGATCCCCTAGAAAACTGTTTTTT
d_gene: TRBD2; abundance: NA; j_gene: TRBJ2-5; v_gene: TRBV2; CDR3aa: CASSGRGGAETQYF; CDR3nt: TGTGCCAGCAGCGGGCGCGGGGGGGCTGAGACCCAGTACTTC
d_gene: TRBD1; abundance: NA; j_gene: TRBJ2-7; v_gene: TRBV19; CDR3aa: CASSIQPGQNYEQYF; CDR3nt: TGTGCCAGTAGTATTCAACCGGGACAGAACTACGAGCAGTACTTC
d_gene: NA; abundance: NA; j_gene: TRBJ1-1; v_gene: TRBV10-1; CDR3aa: CASSDRRDTEAFF; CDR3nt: TGCGCCAGCAGTGATCGGAGGGACACAGAAGCTTTCTTT
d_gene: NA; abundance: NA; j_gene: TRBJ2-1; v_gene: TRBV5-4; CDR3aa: CASSLGGGRSYNEQFF; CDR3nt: TGTGCCAGCAGCTTGGGCGGGGGCCGCTCCTACAATGAGCAGTTCTTC
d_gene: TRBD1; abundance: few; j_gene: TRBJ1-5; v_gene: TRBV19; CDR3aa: CASTKGPGGVQPQHF; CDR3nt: TGTGCCAGTACCAAGGGTCCAGGGGGTGTCCAGCCCCAGCATTTT
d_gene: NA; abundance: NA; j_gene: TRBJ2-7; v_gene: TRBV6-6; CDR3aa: CASSYGDTYEQYF; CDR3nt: TGTGCCAGCAGTTACGGGGATACCTACGAGCAGTACTTC
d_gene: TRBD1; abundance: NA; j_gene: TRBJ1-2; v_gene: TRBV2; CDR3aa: CASRTPGTGRGYTF; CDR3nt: TGTGCCAGCAGGACCCCCGGGACAGGGAGAGGCTACACCTTC
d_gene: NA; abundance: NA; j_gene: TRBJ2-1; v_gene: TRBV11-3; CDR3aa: CASSRGDRSSYNEQFF; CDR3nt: TGTGCCAGCAGCCGTGGGGACCGGAGCTCCTACAATGAGCAGTTCTTC
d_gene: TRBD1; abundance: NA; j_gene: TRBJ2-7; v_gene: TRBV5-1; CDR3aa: CASSLAPAGGPYEQYF; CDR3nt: TGCGCCAGCAGCTTGGCCCCGGCAGGGGGACCCTACGAGCAGTACTTC
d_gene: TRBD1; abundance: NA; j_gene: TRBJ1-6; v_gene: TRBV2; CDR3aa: CASSLGTENNSPLHF; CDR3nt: TGTGCCAGCAGTCTGGGGACAGAAAATAATTCACCCCTCCACTTT
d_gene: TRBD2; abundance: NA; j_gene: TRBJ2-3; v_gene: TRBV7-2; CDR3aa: CASSKTLGGGDTDTQYF; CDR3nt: TGTGCCAGCAGCAAAACCCTTGGCGGGGGGGACACAGATACGCAGTATTTT
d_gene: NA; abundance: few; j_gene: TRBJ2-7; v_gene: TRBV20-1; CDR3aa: CSAQTPYEQYF; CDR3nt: TGCAGTGCTCAGACACCTTACGAGCAGTACTTC
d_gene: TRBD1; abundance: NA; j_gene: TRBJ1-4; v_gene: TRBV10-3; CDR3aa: CAIRSGQLATNEKLFF; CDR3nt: TGTGCCATCAGGTCGGGACAGCTCGCAACTAATGAAAAACTGTTTTTT
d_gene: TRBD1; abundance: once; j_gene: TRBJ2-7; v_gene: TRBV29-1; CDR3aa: CSVDGTGDYEQYF; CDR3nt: TGCAGCGTTGACGGGACAGGGGACTACGAGCAGTACTTC
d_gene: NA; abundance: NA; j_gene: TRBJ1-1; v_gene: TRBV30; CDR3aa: CAWSVQGTEAFF; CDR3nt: TGTGCCTGGAGTGTACAGGGCACTGAAGCTTTCTTT
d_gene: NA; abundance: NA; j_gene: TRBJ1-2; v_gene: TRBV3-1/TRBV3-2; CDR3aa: CASSQGQNYGYTF; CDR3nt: TGTGCCAGCAGCCAAGGACAGAACTATGGCTACACCTTC
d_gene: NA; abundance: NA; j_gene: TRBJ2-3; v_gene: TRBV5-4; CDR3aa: CASSLVGWGAQDTQYF; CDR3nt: TGTGCCAGCAGCTTGGTCGGCTGGGGGGCCCAAGATACGCAGTATTTT